The rows below give T cell receptor beta chains drawn from one sample of a study of T cell responses to AZD1222 COVID-19 vaccine. The method was immunoSEQ multiplex PCR; TCRdb's version includes in-frame clones alone and lacks a portion of them. The profile shows about 100,000 clones, around nine tenths of them singletons. Source: peripheral blood, taken on day 0 of AZD1222 vaccination. The receptors were sampled from an adult in good health. CDR3s include the opening cysteine and the closing phenylalanine or tryptophan. Each record gives: D gene, clone size, J gene, V gene, CDR3 DNA, CDR3 protein. D genes are given only for firm matches. Not every row has a clone size; where given, it reads once, few, many or a size class.

D: -; size: -; J: TRBJ2-1; V: TRBV7-3; DNA: TGTGCCAGCAGCTTAGCGTACGATAGTGACAATGAGCAGTTCTTC; CDR3: CASSLAYDSDNEQFF
D: TRBD2; size: -; J: TRBJ2-3; V: TRBV29-1; DNA: TGCAGCGTTGCCATAGCGGGGATTAGCACAGATACGCAGTATTTT; CDR3: CSVAIAGISTDTQYF
D: TRBD1; size: -; J: TRBJ1-1; V: TRBV3-1/TRBV3-2; DNA: TGTGCCAGCAGCCAAGGGGGACAGTTGAACACTGAAGCTTTCTTT; CDR3: CASSQGGQLNTEAFF
D: -; size: -; J: TRBJ2-3; V: TRBV30; DNA: TGTGCCTGGAGTTCCGGGCCTCACACAGATACGCAGTATTTT; CDR3: CAWSSGPHTDTQYF
D: -; size: -; J: TRBJ2-5; V: TRBV19; DNA: TGTGCCAGTAGTATAGACAGGGGCGAGACCCAGTACTTC; CDR3: CASSIDRGETQYF
D: TRBD1; size: -; J: TRBJ2-5; V: TRBV2; DNA: TGTGCCAGCAGAAGATGGACAGGAACCAAAGAGACCCAGTACTTC; CDR3: CASRRWTGTKETQYF
D: -; size: -; J: TRBJ1-5; V: TRBV15; DNA: TGTGCCACCAGCAGAGATTTGGGGGGGGCAGACAATCAGCCCCAGCATTTT; CDR3: CATSRDLGGADNQPQHF
D: -; size: -; J: TRBJ2-3; V: TRBV25-1; DNA: TGTGCCAGCAGTGAGAGTCCTGTCAATACGCAGTATTTT; CDR3: CASSESPVNTQYF
D: -; size: -; J: TRBJ1-1; V: TRBV3-1/TRBV3-2; DNA: TGTGCCAGCAGCCAAGACAAGGGGAACACTGAAGCTTTCTTT; CDR3: CASSQDKGNTEAFF
D: -; size: -; J: TRBJ1-5; V: TRBV19; DNA: TGTGCCAGTAGTGCCCAACCCGGACGGCAGATTAGCAATCAGCCCCAGCATTTT; CDR3: CASSAQPGRQISNQPQHF
D: TRBD1; size: -; J: TRBJ1-1; V: TRBV5-1; DNA: TGCGCGAAGGACAGGGGATGGAACACTGAAGCTTTCTTT; CDR3: CAKDRGWNTEAFF
D: TRBD2; size: -; J: TRBJ2-7; V: TRBV27; DNA: TGTGCCAGCAGTTTATGGGAGGGATACGAGCAGTACTTC; CDR3: CASSLWEGYEQYF
D: -; size: -; J: TRBJ2-7; V: TRBV6-5; DNA: TGTGCCAGCACATGGACAGTTGATGGGGAGCAGTACTTC; CDR3: CASTWTVDGEQYF
D: -; size: -; J: TRBJ1-3; V: TRBV30; DNA: TGTGCCTGGAACGGGGGTGCTGGAAACACCATATATTTT; CDR3: CAWNGGAGNTIYF
D: -; size: -; J: TRBJ2-5; V: TRBV7-9; DNA: TGTGCCAGCAGCTTAGGGGCAGCGAATCAAGAGACCCAGTACTTC; CDR3: CASSLGAANQETQYF
D: -; size: -; J: TRBJ1-1; V: TRBV2; DNA: TGTGCCAGACTACAGGGCGCTGAAGCTTTCTTT; CDR3: CARLQGAEAFF
D: TRBD1; size: -; J: TRBJ1-5; V: TRBV18; DNA: TGTGCCAGCTCAGGAGACAGGGGGCTACGAAAGCCCCAGCATTTT; CDR3: CASSGDRGLRKPQHF
D: -; size: -; J: TRBJ1-2; V: TRBV7-3; DNA: TGTGCCAGCAGCTTAGGTCCAGGGAATGGCTACACCTTC; CDR3: CASSLGPGNGYTF
D: -; size: -; J: TRBJ2-5; V: TRBV3-1/TRBV3-2; DNA: TGTGCCAGCTCCATTCTTGAGACCCAGTACTTC; CDR3: CASSILETQYF
D: TRBD1; size: few; J: TRBJ1-2; V: TRBV18; DNA: TGTGCCAGCTCACCACTTGGACCGGGACAGAACTATGGCTACACCTTC; CDR3: CASSPLGPGQNYGYTF
D: TRBD1; size: -; J: TRBJ1-6; V: TRBV6-5; DNA: TGTGCCAGCAGGCGCCGGGACAGCCCAAATTCACCCCTCCACTTT; CDR3: CASRRRDSPNSPLHF
D: -; size: -; J: TRBJ2-7; V: TRBV21-1; DNA: TGTGCCAGCAGCAAAGAGTCAGTTTCCTACGAGCAGTACTTC; CDR3: CASSKESVSYEQYF
D: -; size: -; J: TRBJ1-1; V: TRBV5-6; DNA: TGTGCCAGCAGCTCCTCGGGGGGCACTGAAGCTTTCTTT; CDR3: CASSSSGGTEAFF
D: TRBD2; size: -; J: TRBJ2-3; V: TRBV10-2; DNA: TGCGCCAGCAGTGAAGGCCTAGCGGGGTTCACAGATACGCAGTATTTT; CDR3: CASSEGLAGFTDTQYF
D: -; size: medium-sized; J: TRBJ1-2; V: TRBV2; DNA: TGTGCCAGCAACAGGGACTACTATGGCTACACCTTC; CDR3: CASNRDYYGYTF
D: -; size: -; J: TRBJ2-7; V: TRBV21-1; DNA: TGTGCCAGCAGCATTAAGAGGGGGACGGGCCAATTTTCCTACGAGCAGTACTTC; CDR3: CASSIKRGTGQFSYEQYF
D: -; size: -; J: TRBJ2-2; V: TRBV4-1; DNA: TGCGCCAGCAGCCCCTACTGGCTAGGCGCCGGGGAGCTGTTTTTT; CDR3: CASSPYWLGAGELFF
D: TRBD1; size: once; J: TRBJ1-6; V: TRBV9; DNA: TGTGCCAGCAGCGTAGACCCGACAGGGGAGTCACCCCTCCACTTT; CDR3: CASSVDPTGESPLHF
D: -; size: once; J: TRBJ2-3; V: TRBV5-6; DNA: TGTGCCAGCAGCTTGTCCCCAACTACAGATACGCAGTATTTT; CDR3: CASSLSPTTDTQYF
D: -; size: -; J: TRBJ2-1; V: TRBV11-1; DNA: TGTGCCAGCAGCTTAGCACGCAATGAGCAGTTCTTC; CDR3: CASSLARNEQFF
D: -; size: -; J: TRBJ1-2; V: TRBV6-5; DNA: TGTGCCAGCAGTTACTCGATCCCACTGTATAACTATGGCTACACCTTC; CDR3: CASSYSIPLYNYGYTF
D: -; size: -; J: TRBJ1-2; V: TRBV5-6; DNA: TGTGCCAGCAGCTTTGTGGAGGTGAACTATGGCTACACCTTC; CDR3: CASSFVEVNYGYTF
D: -; size: -; J: TRBJ1-5; V: TRBV11-2; DNA: TGTGCCAGCAGCCCGCGGGGGGGAGGCAATCAGCCCCAGCATTTT; CDR3: CASSPRGGGNQPQHF
D: TRBD1; size: -; J: TRBJ2-3; V: TRBV9; DNA: TGTGCCAGCAGCGCCCAGGGGGTTGGCACAGATACGCAGTATTTT; CDR3: CASSAQGVGTDTQYF
D: TRBD1; size: -; J: TRBJ1-1; V: TRBV13; DNA: TGTGCCAGCAGATCTACAGGGGGCGCGTTGGACACTGAAGCTTTCTTT; CDR3: CASRSTGGALDTEAFF
D: -; size: -; J: TRBJ2-5; V: TRBV6-5; DNA: TGTGCCAGCAGTAAGACTACTCTCCCGGAGACCCAGTACTTC; CDR3: CASSKTTLPETQYF
D: TRBD2; size: -; J: TRBJ2-7; V: TRBV4-1; DNA: TGCGCCAGCAGCCAGGGCGGGGGGGTTCCCTACGAGCAGTACTTC; CDR3: CASSQGGGVPYEQYF
D: -; size: -; J: TRBJ1-2; V: TRBV2; DNA: TGTGCCAGCAGTGCCCAGGGGACCAACTATGGCTACACCTTC; CDR3: CASSAQGTNYGYTF
D: -; size: -; J: TRBJ2-1; V: TRBV18; DNA: TGTGCCAGCTCACCATTAGTGGGGGATGGTGAGCAGTTCTTC; CDR3: CASSPLVGDGEQFF
D: -; size: few; J: TRBJ1-5; V: TRBV3-1/TRBV3-2; DNA: TGTGCCAGCAGCCAAGGGAGTCGCAATCAGCCCCAGCATTTT; CDR3: CASSQGSRNQPQHF
D: -; size: -; J: TRBJ1-2; V: TRBV6-5; DNA: TGTGCCAGCAGTTCTCCGGAGACCTATGGCTACACCTTC; CDR3: CASSSPETYGYTF